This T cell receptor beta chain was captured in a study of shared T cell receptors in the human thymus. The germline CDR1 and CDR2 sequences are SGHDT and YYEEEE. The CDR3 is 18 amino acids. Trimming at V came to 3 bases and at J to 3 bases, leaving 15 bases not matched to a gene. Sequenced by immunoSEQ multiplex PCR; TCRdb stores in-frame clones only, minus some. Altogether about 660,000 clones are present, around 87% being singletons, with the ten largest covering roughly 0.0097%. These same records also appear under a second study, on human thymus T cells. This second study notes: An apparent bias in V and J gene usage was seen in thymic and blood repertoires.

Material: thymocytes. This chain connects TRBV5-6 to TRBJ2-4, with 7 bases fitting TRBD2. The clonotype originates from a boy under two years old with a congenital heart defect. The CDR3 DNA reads TGTGCCAGCAGCTCCCCGACCCTTAGCGGGTCGGGCAAAAACATTCAGTACTTC. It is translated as CASSSPTLSGSGKNIQYF.